This T cell receptor (beta chain) was identified in a study of radiation and T cells in renal cell carcinoma. Time point given: baseline pretreatment blood. The treatment was: 15 Gy SBRT to primary tumor, nephrectomy 4 weeks later. Clones were read by immunoSEQ multiplex PCR, and TCRdb kept only the in-frame ones, dropping some. Of some 100,000 clones in the sample, 65% to 85% are singletons; the top ten hold around 5.8%. Per germline, CDR1 SNHLY and CDR2 FYNNEI. V dropped 5 bases and J dropped 1 base, with 12 bases sitting between them. This CDR3 region has 15 residues. This receptor was taken from a man aged 60-69 years with renal cell carcinoma. The chain employs TRBV2 and TRBJ2-1; D is perhaps TRBD2 (5 bases). The specimen was blood, collected from a patient whose treatment included radiotherapy and nephrectomy. CDR3 nucleotide sequence: TGTGCCAGCAGTCCTTTTCGGGGTTCCTACAATGAGCAGTTCTTC. Its protein is CASSPFRGSYNEQFF.